Below are 25 T cell receptor beta chains sequenced from a single sample in a study of blood T cell repertoires in COVID-19. Sequencing used immunoSEQ multiplex PCR; TCRdb keeps in-frame clones, though not all of them. The repertoire includes under 300,000 clones, 86% of them detected once, and about 4% sits in the top ten. The sequenced sample consisted of peripheral blood. These receptors were collected from a young man with active or convalescent COVID-19.

DNA of the CDR3: TGCGCCAGCAGCTTGGACGGGGGGTCACCCCTCCACTTT. Protein: CASSLDGGSPLHF. V gene TRBV5-1 combines with J gene TRBJ1-6, with D maybe TRBD1 (5 bases). Trimming took 0 bases from V and 10 from J, leaving 8 bases between them. Germline CDR1 and CDR2: SGHRS and YFSETQ. This CDR3 comprises 13 residues.

The chain uses TRBV7-9 and TRBJ2-5, with TRBD2 as a possible D gene (6 bases). The CDR3 extends over 15 amino acids. Trimming left V 5 bases short and J 2 bases short, with 15 bases between. CDR1 and CDR2 from the germline V gene are SEHNR and FQNEAQ (reference sequence). CDR3 amino acids: CASSPGLKEQETQYF. The CDR3 DNA is TGTGCCAGCAGCCCGGGACTCAAGGAGCAAGAGACCCAGTACTTC.

The V call is TRBV7-3, the J call TRBJ1-1; 7 nucleotides align to TRBD1. CDR1 SGHTA and CDR2 FQGTGA come from the germline V gene. CDR3 length: 13 amino acids. The V segment lost 2 bases and the J segment 10 bases; nucleotides outside the gene matches: 7. The chain's CDR3 is CASSLDRESGAFF. The CDR3 nucleotides are TGTGCCAGCAGCTTAGACAGGGAATCTGGAGCTTTCTTT.

The V call is TRBV30, the J call TRBJ1-5; 8 bases are a match to TRBD1. CDR1 GTSNPN and CDR2 SVGIG come from the germline V gene (reference sequence). After removal of 5 bases from V and 6 bases from J, the junction contained 6 bases not matched to a gene. The CDR3 has 13 residues. In nucleotides, the CDR3 is TGTGCCTGGGACAGGGGTGGGAGTCAGCCCCAGCATTTT. Amino acid sequence: CAWDRGGSQPQHF.

This clone was counted once. The rearrangement links TRBV29-1 to TRBJ2-5; 7 bases agree with TRBD2. This CDR3 has 15 amino acids. V shed 4 bases, J shed 3 bases, and the junction held 11 bases outside the gene matches. The germline CDR1 and CDR2 sequences are SQVTM and ANQGSEA. Here the CDR3 reads CSVAPGASGEETQYF. CDR3 coding DNA: TGCAGCGTTGCTCCCGGGGCTAGCGGTGAAGAGACCCAGTACTTC.

Here the CDR3 DNA reads TGCGCCAGCAGCCAAGTTCGGCCGGGAGGGCTTTTGAGCACAGATACGCAGTATTTT. It yields the protein CASSQVRPGGLLSTDTQYF. The chain employs TRBV4-3 and TRBJ2-3; 8 nucleotides align to TRBD2. This CDR3 region has 19 residues. The germline CDR1 and CDR2 sequences are LGHNA and YSLEER. V lost 1 base, J lost 0 bases, and 12 bases stayed unmatched.

This sequence joins TRBV5-4 and TRBJ1-6; D not certain. This CDR3 is built from 13 residues. Germline CDR1 reads SGHNT; CDR2 reads YYREEE (reference sequence). V lost 4 bases to trimming and J lost 4 bases, with 6 bases between them. This CDR3 is CASSLQYNSPLHF. The CDR3 DNA reads TGTGCCAGCAGCCTCCAGTATAATTCACCCCTCCACTTT.

V usage is TRBV28 and J usage is TRBJ1-2, with a tentative D call TRBD1 (5 bases). Trimming cost V 2 bases and J 4 bases, with 14 bases left between them. The CDR3 contains 15 residues. The germline V gene has CDR1 MDHEN and CDR2 SYDVKM. In DNA form, the CDR3 reads TGTGCCAGCAGTTTAATCCGGTCCGACAGCTATGGCTACACCTTC. Residues: CASSLIRSDSYGYTF.

The chain carries TRBV2 and TRBJ2-5, with 7 nucleotides matching TRBD1. Looked up from germline, CDR1 is SNHLY and CDR2 is FYNNEI. V shed 9 bases, J shed 1 base, and the junction held 2 bases outside the gene matches. This CDR3 spans 12 amino acids. The CDR3 DNA is TGTGCCAGTGACAGGGTCCAAGAGACCCAGTACTTC. Its translation: CASDRVQETQYF.

The chain links TRBV4-2 to TRBJ2-2; 12 bases map to TRBD2. CDR3 length: 15 residues. Germline assignment: CDR1 LGHNA and CDR2 YNFKEQ. V gave up 1 base and J gave up 8 bases; unmatched junction bases: 2. The chain's CDR3 is CASSQGLAGEGELFF. Here the CDR3 DNA reads TGTGCCAGCAGCCAAGGACTAGCGGGAGAAGGGGAGCTGTTTTTT.

The gene calls are TRBV5-1 and TRBJ2-3; D may be TRBD2 (6 bases). The germline V and J ends were trimmed by 0 bases and 0 bases, with 17 bases remaining between them. This CDR3 contains 18 residues. Germline V gene lookup returns CDR1 SGHRS and CDR2 YFSETQ. The CDR3 coding sequence is TGCGCCAGCAGCTTGGAGCCCAGGCAGCGGGCTAGCACAGATACGCAGTATTTT. The encoded protein is CASSLEPRQRASTDTQYF.

V is TRBV27 and J is TRBJ1-1, with 8 bases aligning to TRBD1. V lost 4 bases to trimming and J lost 2 bases; unmatched junction nucleotides: 15. Per the germline V gene, CDR1 is MNHEY and CDR2 is SMNVEV (reference sequence). The CDR3 consists of 18 residues. The CDR3 DNA follows: TGTGCCAGCAGTTACCGGCGAGACAGGGGAATAAATAACACTGAAGCTTTCTTT. Translated: CASSYRRDRGINNTEAFF.

The chain links TRBV18 to TRBJ2-1; 8 bases line up with TRBD2. The germline V gene has CDR1 KGHSH and CDR2 LQKENI. Losses at the gene ends were 6 bases for V and 4 bases for J; bases not matched to a gene: 8. This CDR3 has 15 residues. CDR3 in amino acids: CASSPGLGTYNEQFF. CDR3 coding DNA: TGTGCCAGCTCGCCGGGACTAGGAACTTACAATGAGCAGTTCTTC.

The J gene is TRBJ1-2, the V gene TRBV12-2. TRBV12-2 is given as a pseudogene. The CDR3 is made up of 16 amino acids. This CDR3 reads CASRIDGEIFVWGYTF. The CDR3 bases are TGTGCAAGTCGCATAGATGGGGAGATCTTCGTTTGGGGCTACACCTTC.

This clone was observed once. This rearrangement joins TRBV24-1 to TRBJ2-7, with 8 bases aligning to TRBD1. Unmatched junction bases numbered 4, after V lost 2 bases and J lost 5 bases. CDR3 length: 14 amino acids. Germline V gene sequence: CDR1 KGHDR, CDR2 SFDVKD. CDR3 coding DNA: TGTGCCACCAGTGATTGGACAGGGAAGGACGAGCAGTACTTC. As protein: CATSDWTGKDEQYF.

The chain links TRBV19 to TRBJ1-2; no clear D gene. From germline, CDR1 is LNHDA and CDR2 SQIVND (reference sequence). This CDR3 region has 13 residues. The germline V and J ends were trimmed by 10 bases and 7 bases, with 19 bases remaining between them. The CDR3: CATLPPISGGYTF. CDR3 DNA: TGTGCCACCCTCCCACCCATCTCGGGTGGCTACACCTTC. The whole variable domain, remainder taken from reference TRBV19 and TRBJ1-2, is DGGITQSPKYLFRKEGQNVTLSCEQNLNHDAMYWYRQDPGQGLRLIYYSQIVNDFQKGDIAEGYSVSREKKESFPLTVTSAQKNPTAFYLCATLPPISGGYTFGSGTRLTVV.

This chain links TRBV7-6 with TRBJ1-1; D not resolved. Trimming shortened V by 1 base and J by 0 bases, and 6 bases separated the two germline ends. Germline lookup yields CDR1 SGHVS and CDR2 FNYEAQ. This CDR3 has 14 amino acids. CDR3 sequence: CASSLVGLNTEAFF. As DNA, the CDR3 is TGTGCCAGCAGCTTAGTTGGCTTGAACACTGAAGCTTTCTTT.

The chain couples TRBV5-6 to TRBJ2-4; the match to TRBD2 covers 14 bases. Germline CDR1 is SGHDT and CDR2 is YYEEEE. V lost 4 bases and J lost 1; bases outside the gene matches: 10. The CDR3 has 19 amino acids. The DNA of the CDR3 is TGTGCCAGCAGCCTCGAGACTAGCGGGAGGGCCGCGGCCAAAAACATTCAGTACTTC. Its protein product is CASSLETSGRAAAKNIQYF.

The V call is TRBV2, the J call TRBJ1-1; D gene uncertain. Trimming cost V 6 bases and J 1 base, with 24 bases left between them. The CDR3 runs to 18 residues. CDR1 is SNHLY, CDR2 FYNNEI, per germline. CDR3 DNA: TGTGCCAGCAGCCTACAAATCCGATCCAGCGGACCGAACACTGAAGCTTTCTTT. Its protein product is CASSLQIRSSGPNTEAFF.

The genes are TRBV20-1 and TRBJ1-2; D call uncertain. The CDR3 has 11 residues. Trimming left V 3 bases short and J 7 bases short, with 9 bases between. Germline CDR1 and CDR2: DFQATT and SNEGSKA (reference sequence). The CDR3 coding sequence is TGCAGTGCTAGGCCGGACTTTGGCTACACCTTC. As protein: CSARPDFGYTF.

This sequence joins TRBV6-5 and TRBJ1-1; D ambiguous. Per germline, CDR1 MNHEY and CDR2 SVGAGI. V lost 0 bases and J 5 bases, leaving 10 bases between the germline ends. The CDR3 runs 14 residues. The CDR3 sequence: CASSYSMSGTEAFF. CDR3 in DNA: TGTGCCAGCAGTTACTCGATGTCGGGGACTGAAGCTTTCTTT.

The V and J genes are TRBV4-2 and TRBJ1-2, with TRBD1 as a possible D gene (6 bases). The length of the CDR3 is 17 residues. V was shortened by 3 bases and J by 1 base, with 18 bases between the two germline ends. Germline V gene data show CDR1 as LGHNA and CDR2 as YNFKEQ. In DNA form, the CDR3 reads TGTGCCAGCAGCCAGTGGGGGGGGCAGGGGATTAACTATGGCTACACCTTC. Its translation is CASSQWGGQGINYGYTF.

The rearrangement joins TRBV2 to TRBJ1-2; 7 bases align to TRBD1. Trimming took 5 bases from V and 9 from J; bases not matched to a gene: 3. The germline V gene encodes CDR1 SNHLY and CDR2 FYNNEI. The CDR3 contains 11 residues. CDR3 sequence: CASSSQGSYTF. In nucleotides, the CDR3 is TGTGCCAGCAGTTCACAGGGGAGCTACACCTTC.

In its sample, this clone was seen once. This sequence joins TRBV6-6 and TRBJ1-5, with TRBD1 identical over 9 bases. The CDR3 runs to 19 residues. Germline loops: CDR1 MNHNY, CDR2 SVGAGI (reference sequence). J gave up 0 bases and V 5 bases, and 14 bases lay outside the gene matches. The CDR3 nucleotides are TGTGCCAGCAGTCCCGTGGGACAGGGAGGAACATATAGCAATCAGCCCCAGCATTTT. Its protein product is CASSPVGQGGTYSNQPQHF.

The chain recombines TRBV29-1 with TRBJ1-4, with D perhaps TRBD1 (6 bases). This CDR3 comprises 12 residues. V was shortened by 6 bases and J by 13 bases, with 18 bases between the two germline ends. Germline V gene lookup returns CDR1 SQVTM and CDR2 ANQGSEA. The CDR3 sequence is CSVQRQAELLFF. Here the CDR3 DNA reads TGCAGCGTCCAAAGACAGGCGGAATTACTGTTTTTT.